A selection of T cell receptor beta chains follows, all from one sample in a study of regulatory T cells in long-lasting Graves disease. TCRdb reanalysed the multiplex PCR reads using MiXCR and keeps one entry per CDR3 protein. The sample carries 350,000 to 450,000 distinct CDR3 sequences, roughly 21% recorded once. The sequenced sample was peripheral blood mononuclear cells (PBMCs), obtained when the disease was refractory, from a patient treated with antithyroid drugs. These receptor sequences come from a female donor with Graves disease. The CDR3 runs from the conserved cysteine through the conserved F or W. A D gene is named only where the DNA matches it firmly. Clone size is given for some rows only: seen once, a few or many times, or a class if the clone is expanded.

NA	few	TRBV7-2	TRBJ2-5	TGTGCCAGCAGCCCTTTCGCCGGGGGCGGTGAGACCCAGTACTTC	CASSPFAGGGETQYF
TRBD2	NA	TRBV20-1	TRBJ2-7	TGCAGTGCTACCGGGAGGCCATCCTACGAGCAGTACTTC	CSATGRPSYEQYF
NA	few	TRBV20-1	TRBJ2-7	TGCAGTGTAAAGAGTAGGGGCTACGAGCAGTACTTC	CSVKSRGYEQYF
NA	few	TRBV3-1	TRBJ1-5	TGTGCCAGCAGCCAAGATGGCGGGAACAATCAGCCCCAGCATTTT	CASSQDGGNNQPQHF
NA	NA	TRBV2	TRBJ2-5	TGTGCCAGCAGTCGGCGACTCCAAGAGACCCAGTACTTC	CASSRRLQETQYF
TRBD1	NA	TRBV27	TRBJ1-1	TGTGCCAGCAGTTCGGTCAGGGGGTCTACTGAAGCTTTCTTT	CASSSVRGSTEAFF
TRBD1	many	TRBV28	TRBJ1-5	TGTGCCAGCAGTTTAGGGACAGGGTCCGCCCAAATCCAGCATTTT	CASSLGTGSAQIQHF
NA	NA	TRBV18	TRBJ1-1	TGTGCCAGCTCAGGGACCCTCGCTTTCTTT	CASSGTLAFF
TRBD2	many	TRBV28	TRBJ2-5	TGTGCCACTATCAAATGGGGGGGAGGGGAGACCCAGTACTTC	CATIKWGGGETQYF
TRBD1	NA	TRBV5-4	TRBJ1-2	TGTGCCAGCAGCCGGTTGGGACAGGGCTACGCTAACTATGGCTACACCTTC	CASSRLGQGYANYGYTF
TRBD2	few	TRBV5-1	TRBJ2-5	TGCGCCAGCAGCCCTCGAGGACTAGAGATTTGGAAGACCCAGTACTTC	CASSPRGLEIWKTQYF
NA	many	TRBV28	TRBJ2-5	TGTGCCAGCAATATTAACCGGCTAGGGGGGCTAGAGACCCAGTACTTC	CASNINRLGGLETQYF
NA	NA	TRBV30	TRBJ1-2	TGTGCCTGGAGTGTATCCCGGTACTATGGCTACACCTTC	CAWSVSRYYGYTF
TRBD1	NA	TRBV19	TRBJ1-1	TGTGCCAGTAGTATAGGATCCGGACAGGGGAACACTGAAGCTTTCTTT	CASSIGSGQGNTEAFF
NA	many	TRBV28	TRBJ1-2	TGTGCCAGCAGGCTATTCCGGGAGGCTCCTTATGGCTACACCTTC	CASRLFREAPYGYTF
TRBD2	few	TRBV5-1	TRBJ2-5	TGCGCCAGCAGCTTGGCCCTGAGCGGGAGTGGAGAGACCCAGTACTTC	CASSLALSGSGETQYF
TRBD1	few	TRBV28	TRBJ2-1	TGTGCCAGCAGTTCCAGCGGACAGGGACACAATGAGCAGTTCTTC	CASSSSGQGHNEQFF
NA	few	TRBV4-2	TRBJ2-2	TGTGCCAGCAGCCAAGTACTAGCCCGAAACTCGAACACCGGGGAGCTGTTTTTT	CASSQVLARNSNTGELFF
TRBD2	NA	TRBV2	TRBJ2-1	TGTGCCAGCGGCTCCGGACTAGCAGTCAATGAGCAGTTCTTC	CASGSGLAVNEQFF
NA	many	TRBV6-5	TRBJ2-5	TGTGCCAGCAGTTGGGGGAGAGGGGGTGTGGAGACCCAGTACTTC	CASSWGRGGVETQYF
NA	many	TRBV28	TRBJ2-6	TGTGCCAGCAGCCCCGGCCCTGGGGCCAACGTCCTGACTTTC	CASSPGPGANVLTF
NA	many	TRBV18	TRBJ1-4	TGTGCCAGCTCACAGATCGCAACTAATGAAAAACTGTTTTTT	CASSQIATNEKLFF
NA	few	TRBV30	TRBJ2-2	TGTGCCTGGAGTCGAGGTGTACCCGGGGAGCTGTTTTTT	CAWSRGVPGELFF
NA	few	TRBV20-1	TRBJ2-7	TGCAGTGCTGCGACCGGGACGGATCCCTACGAGCAGTACTTC	CSAATGTDPYEQYF
NA	NA	TRBV29-1	TRBJ2-6	TGCAGCGTTGCTAGGGAGGCTGGGGCCAACGTCCTGACTTTC	CSVAREAGANVLTF
TRBD1	many	TRBV28	TRBJ2-4	TGTGCCAGCAGTTTACGGGCAGGGGGAAGCATTCAGTACTTC	CASSLRAGGSIQYF
NA	few	TRBV30	TRBJ2-7	TGTGCCTGGAGTGCCCACGGGTACGAGCAGTACTTC	CAWSAHGYEQYF
TRBD1	few	TRBV29-1	TRBJ2-7	TGCAGCGTTGAAGGAGGACAGGGGGCTGGCGAGCAGTACTTC	CSVEGGQGAGEQYF
TRBD1	many	TRBV12-5	TRBJ1-5	TGTGCTAGTGGTTTGAGGCAGGGGACAGCCTCCGTCGATCAGCCCCAGCATTTT	CASGLRQGTASVDQPQHF
TRBD1	many	TRBV6-1	TRBJ2-5	TGTGCCAGCCAGGGGGCGGGAACTGCTGACGAGACCCAGTACTTC	CASQGAGTADETQYF
TRBD2	many	TRBV10-1	TRBJ2-1	TGCGCCAGCAGTGAACGTGCGGGAGGGCGGAATGAGCAGTTCTTC	CASSERAGGRNEQFF
NA	many	TRBV6-2/TRBV6-3	TRBJ2-7	TGTGCCAGCAGTAGCCGGGACTCCGGAGACGAGCAGTACTTC	CASSSRDSGDEQYF
TRBD1	few	TRBV19	TRBJ2-6	TGTGCCAGTAGTCACCGGGACAGCTACTCTGGGGCCAACGTCCTGACTTTC	CASSHRDSYSGANVLTF
NA	few	TRBV6-2/TRBV6-3	TRBJ1-1	TGTGCCTGCGGGGCCAAATCCTTGAACACTGAAGCTTTCTTT	CACGAKSLNTEAFF
TRBD1	NA	TRBV7-8	TRBJ1-1	TGTGCCAGCAGCTTTCTAGGACAGGGTGAAGCTTTCTTT	CASSFLGQGEAFF
TRBD2	many	TRBV20-1	TRBJ2-7	TGCAGTGCTAGAGACTTAGCGGGAGGGGACGAGCAGTACTTC	CSARDLAGGDEQYF
NA	NA	TRBV13	TRBJ2-7	TGTGCCAGCAGCTTAGGCCAGGTTGGCCAATCCTACGAGCAGTACTTC	CASSLGQVGQSYEQYF
TRBD1	many	TRBV28	TRBJ2-2	TGTGCCACCTTACAGGGGACAAACACCGGGGAGCTGTTTTTT	CATLQGTNTGELFF
NA	many	TRBV12-3/TRBV12-4	TRBJ2-7	TGTGCCAGCAGTTATTCAGTCCCGGGCTCCTACGAGCAGTACTTC	CASSYSVPGSYEQYF
TRBD1	NA	TRBV2	TRBJ2-4	TGTGCCAGCAGTAACCGACAGGGCAAAAACATTCAGTACTTC	CASSNRQGKNIQYF
NA	many	TRBV20-1	TRBJ2-5	TGCAGTGCTAGGATCCCCGTCGGACGAGCTAGCCGCCAAGAGACCCAGTACTTC	CSARIPVGRASRQETQYF